The 17 T cell receptor beta chains listed next were all sequenced from one sample in a study of regulatory T cells in long-lasting Graves disease. According to the study, TCR beta libraries were built with iRepertoire HTBI primers and CDR3-region Arm-PCR. TCRdb ran MiXCR on the multiplex PCR reads and lists one entry per CDR3 protein. The data hold 400,000 to 500,000 distinct CDR3 sequences, with roughly 15% observed a single time. Time point given: newly diagnosed GD, antithyroid drugs for less than 3 months. RNA extracted from PBMCs served as the sequencing template. These sequences were also reported in another study, on T cells in Graves' hyperthyroidism and ophthalmopathy.

The source was peripheral blood mononuclear cells (PBMCs), collected at new diagnosis, from a patient treated with antithyroid drugs. These receptors all come from a woman in her 30s with Graves disease.

The sample holds many counts of this clonotype. This chain uses TRBV13 with TRBJ2-5; 8 bases line up with TRBD2. Looked up from germline, CDR1 is PRHDT and CDR2 is FYEKMQ (reference sequence). This CDR3 has 14 residues. Trimming removed 5 bases from V and 1 base from J; junction bases left unmatched: 3. The CDR3, as DNA: TGTGCCAGCAGCCGGCGGGAGGCCCAAGAGACCCAGTACTTC. It yields the protein CASSRREAQETQYF.

The sample holds many counts of this clonotype. V and J are TRBV27 and TRBJ2-7, with a possible D match to TRBD2 (5 bases). There are 14 residues in the CDR3. Germline CDR1 MNHEY, CDR2 SMNVEV (reference sequence). V shed 2 bases and J shed 2 bases, with 10 bases lying between them. The CDR3 loop is CASSLERYAYEQYF. CDR3 bases: TGTGCCAGCAGTTTAGAGCGGTACGCCTACGAGCAGTACTTC.

This clonotype was detected only a few times. This chain uses TRBV10-3 with TRBJ2-5; 9 nucleotides align to TRBD2. The CDR3 runs 17 residues. With 0 bases clipped from V and 3 bases from J, the junction kept 8 bases outside the gene matches. Germline CDR1 and CDR2: ENHRY and SYGVKD. The CDR3 is CAISESSSGRGKETQYF. CDR3 sequence (DNA): TGTGCCATCAGTGAGTCGAGTAGCGGGAGAGGCAAAGAGACCCAGTACTTC.

This clonotype was found many times. The rearrangement uses TRBV4-1 and TRBJ1-2; TRBD1 might be the D (5 bases). The germline V and J ends were trimmed by 4 bases and 8 bases, with 11 bases remaining between them. CDR1 MGHRA and CDR2 YSYEKL come from the germline V gene. The CDR3 consists of 12 residues. For the CDR3, the DNA is TGCGCCAGCAGCCTCGGGACCTCCGGCTACACCTTC. Translated: CASSLGTSGYTF.

This clonotype was counted at least ten times. The chain couples TRBV3-1 to TRBJ2-7; D unclear. Trimming left V 2 bases short and J 2 bases short, with 13 bases between. Germline V gives CDR1 LGHDT, CDR2 YNNKEL (reference sequence). The CDR3 consists of 15 residues. For the CDR3, the DNA is TGTGCCAGCAGCCAACGAGGTAGCCCCGCCTACGAGCAGTACTTC. It yields the protein CASSQRGSPAYEQYF.

This clonotype was found a few times. J is TRBJ2-7 and V is TRBV4-1; TRBD2 matches at 15 bases. Losses at the gene ends were 4 bases for V and 4 bases for J; bases not matched to a gene: 17. This CDR3 comprises 20 residues. Germline V gene sequence: CDR1 MGHRA, CDR2 YSYEKL. The CDR3 DNA is TGCGCCAGCAGCCCTCAAGGACTAGCGGGAGGGCTAAGGTCGGCGTACGAGCAGTACTTC. It is translated as CASSPQGLAGGLRSAYEQYF.

This clonotype was counted only a few times. The chain couples TRBV6-5 to TRBJ1-5; 11 positions agree with TRBD1. The CDR3 length is 16 residues. The V gene end was trimmed by 0 bases and the J gene end by 7 bases; junction bases not matched to a gene: 5. CDR1 and CDR2 (germline): MNHEY, SVGAGI. The CDR3 reads CASSYSGQGVGQPQHF. The CDR3 coding sequence is TGTGCCAGCAGTTACTCGGGACAGGGGGTCGGGCAGCCCCAGCATTTT.

This clonotype was seen many times. The V and J genes are TRBV28 and TRBJ2-1; no definite D call. The V and J ends lost 8 bases and 1 base respectively, with 12 bases between them. The CDR3 contains 14 residues. Germline CDR1 MDHEN, CDR2 SYDVKM. The CDR3 protein is CASRSLGSYNEQFF. The CDR3 DNA reads TGTGCCAGCCGATCGCTGGGTTCCTACAATGAGCAGTTCTTC.

This clonotype was observed at least ten times. The chain links TRBV11-2 to TRBJ2-7, with D hard to call. The CDR3 is 14 amino acids. CDR1 and CDR2 (germline): SGHAT, FQNNGV. Trimming stripped 1 base from V and 6 bases from J, with 13 bases between. This CDR3 reads CASSLVYHEGEQYF. The CDR3, as DNA: TGTGCCAGCAGCTTAGTTTACCATGAAGGCGAGCAGTACTTC.

This clonotype showed up just a few times. This chain uses TRBV7-2 with TRBJ2-7, with D perhaps TRBD1 or TRBD2 (5 bases each). The V end lost 0 bases, the J end lost 1 base, and 13 bases lay between the germline ends. Germline CDR1 SGHTA, CDR2 FQGNSA. This CDR3 region has 16 residues. The CDR3, as DNA: TGTGCCAGCAGCTTAGCGGGGGTAGCGCTATCCTACGAGCAGTACTTC. Amino acid sequence: CASSLAGVALSYEQYF.

This clonotype has at least ten counts. The chain employs TRBV14 and TRBJ2-1; 11 bases map to TRBD2. The V gene end was trimmed by 5 bases and the J gene end by 8 bases; junction bases not matched to a gene: 8. CDR3 length equals 15 residues. Germline V gene lookup returns CDR1 SGHDN and CDR2 FVKESK. The CDR3 loop is CASSYLAGGVYEQFF. In DNA form, the CDR3 reads TGTGCCAGCAGCTATCTAGCGGGAGGAGTCTATGAGCAGTTCTTC.

The rearrangement links TRBV5-4 to TRBJ2-1; TRBD2 matches 14 bases. The V gene's germline CDR1 is SGHNT and CDR2 YYREEE (reference sequence). V lost 4 bases, J lost 7 bases, and 16 bases stayed unmatched. The CDR3 sequence is 19 residues long. The chain's CDR3 is CASSHPGLAGDMGRNEQFF. As DNA, the CDR3 is TGTGCCAGCAGCCATCCGGGACTAGCGGGAGACATGGGGCGGAATGAGCAGTTCTTC.

In its sample, this clonotype was seen many times. This chain connects TRBV2 to TRBJ2-2; 10 bases are a match to TRBD2. In germline, CDR1 is SNHLY, CDR2 FYNNEI. This CDR3 spans 16 amino acids. V dropped 3 bases and J dropped 5; count of bases not matched to a gene: 6. The DNA for the CDR3 is TGTGCCAGCAGTGACCGAGCGGGAGGGTGGACCGGGGAGCTGTTTTTT. It yields the protein CASSDRAGGWTGELFF.

This clonotype was seen repeatedly, ten times or more. The DNA for the CDR3 is TGTGCCAGCAGGGGCAACGCGGGACTAGGCTACACCGGGGAGCTGTTTTTT. Translation: CASRGNAGLGYTGELFF. The chain has TRBV2 and TRBJ2-2; 8 bases agree with TRBD2. The CDR3 totals 17 residues. Germline loops: CDR1 SNHLY, CDR2 FYNNEI. The trim removed 6 bases at V and 3 bases at J, leaving 12 bases unmatched.

This clonotype was recorded many times. V and J are TRBV3-1 and TRBJ2-1; TRBD2 aligns across 9 bases. The CDR3 runs to 16 residues. After removal of 4 bases from V and 9 bases from J, the junction contained 13 bases not matched to a gene. Germline assignment: CDR1 LGHDT and CDR2 YNNKEL (reference sequence). This CDR3 reads CASSPRREGLSVEQFF. Written as DNA, the CDR3 is TGTGCCAGCAGCCCCAGGCGGGAGGGCCTTTCCGTTGAGCAGTTCTTC.

This clonotype was found many times. The J gene is TRBJ2-5, the V gene TRBV28; tentative D call: TRBD1 (5 bases). Germline V gene lookup returns CDR1 MDHEN and CDR2 SYDVKM. The CDR3 sequence is 14 residues long. V gave up 5 bases and J gave up 2 bases, with 12 bases separating them. CDR3 DNA sequence: TGTGCCAGCAGTAAGGGGCTAGGACAAGAGACCCAGTACTTC. Translation: CASSKGLGQETQYF. The variable domain in full, completed from reference TRBV28 and TRBJ2-5, reads DVKVTQSSRYLVKRTGEKVFLECVQDMDHENMFWYRQDPGLGLRLIYFSYDVKMKEKGDIPEGYSVSREKKERFSLILESASTNQTSMYLCASSKGLGQETQYFGPGTRLLVL.

This clonotype was picked up a small number of times. CDR3 nucleotide sequence: TGTGCCAGTAGGGGGACAGGGGAGGGCAATCAGCCCCAGCATTTT. This encodes CASRGTGEGNQPQHF. This chain links TRBV19 with TRBJ1-5, with 10 bases identical to TRBD1. Looked up from germline, CDR1 is LNHDA and CDR2 is SQIVND (reference sequence). The CDR3 totals 15 residues. The V segment lost 6 bases and the J segment 2 bases; nucleotides outside the gene matches: 4.